This T cell receptor (beta chain) was sequenced during a study of blood T cell repertoires in COVID-19. For the study at large: PBMCs, B-cell-depleted T cells, or T cells were the source of the cDNA or gDNA that made up the material.

This CDR3 spans 15 amino acids. CDR1 and CDR2 from the germline V gene are MNHEY and SMNVEV (reference sequence). V lost 6 bases and J lost 4; bases outside the gene matches: 11. Profiled with immunoSEQ multiplex PCR; TCRdb holds only in-frame clones, not every one. The sample has around 95,000 clones; over 80% are singletons. This TCR derives from a man aged 50-60 years with active or convalescent COVID-19. The sequenced sample was peripheral blood. The chain carries TRBV27 and TRBJ2-7, with TRBD2 matching 8 bases. The DNA for the CDR3 is TGTGCCAGCAGCCGTGACCCAGCGGGAGTTTACGAGCAGTACTTC. This codes for CASSRDPAGVYEQYF.